This paragraph reports one T cell receptor (beta chain). Its specificity is not known. Sequencing targeted expressed TCRB transcripts, as all isolated RNA had been reverse transcribed. The protocol was immunoSEQ multiplex PCR, while the TCRdb copy is restricted to in-frame clones and leaves out a portion. The table includes roughly 140,000 clones, about 50% detected once. The sample comes from a study of beta chain features in type 1 diabetes. Regarding the study as a whole: All four CD4+ subsets of Type 1 diabetes patients contained TCRB CDR3s that were moderately but significantly shorter. Individuals with type 1 diabetes displayed fewer insertions and more deletions at VDJ junctions.

The CDR3 length is 15 residues. Per the germline V gene, CDR1 is GTSNPN and CDR2 is SVGIG (reference sequence). The ends lost 2 bases at V and 1 base at J; junction bases unmatched: 4. Sorted populations were all over 98% pure. The chain has TRBV30 and TRBJ2-5, with 10 positions matching TRBD2. The sample taken for sequencing was Tregs from blood. This clonotype originated in a man aged 18 to 29 in good health. CDR3 residues: CAWSMGLAIQETQYF. CDR3 bases: TGTGCCTGGAGTATGGGACTAGCGATCCAAGAGACCCAGTACTTC.